These T cell receptor beta chains were read from a single sample in a study of metastatic and nonmetastatic thyroid tumors. TCRdb re-clonotyped the PCR reads through MiXCR. The data hold about 39,000 clones, with about 19% observed a single time. Sequencing was carried out using tumor tissue. These TCRs come from a female donor with papillary thyroid cancer or a benign thyroid nodule (not recorded which). Some clones in this sample may be carry-over from other donors' samples. Both conserved end residues are part of each CDR3. Each record gives: clone size, V gene, D gene, J gene, CDR3 length, CDR3 DNA, CDR3 protein. The D gene is left open where the match is weak. A row's size may be missing; if present it is once, few, many or a size class.

many	TRBV6-4	NA	TRBJ2-5	11	TGTGCCAGCCTGGGGGGAGAGACCCAGTACTTC	CASLGGETQYF
many	TRBV7-9	NA	TRBJ1-5	14	TGTGCCAGCAGCGCAAGAGGGGGAAATCAGCCCCAGCATTTT	CASSARGGNQPQHF
NA	TRBV6-6	NA	TRBJ2-1	16	TGTTCCAGCAGTTCCCGACAGGTACTGTCCTACAATGAGCGGTTCTTC	CSSSSRQVLSYNERFF
few	TRBV6-5	NA	TRBJ1-6	15	TGTGCCAGCAGTTACGATTACAGGGCGAATTCAACCCTCCAATTT	CASSYDYRANSTLQF
many	TRBV4-2	TRBD1	TRBJ2-5	16	TGTGCCAGCAGCCAAGGGGACAGGGGGCCGGTGGAGACCCAGTACTTC	CASSQGDRGPVETQYF
many	TRBV6-5	NA	TRBJ1-1	13	TGTGCCAGCAGTTACTCGATCAACACTGAAGCTTTCTTT	CASSYSINTEAFF
NA	TRBV20-1	NA	TRBJ2-1	15	TGCAGTGCTAGAGATAGGGATACATGGGCTCATGAGCAGTTCTTC	CSARDRDTWAHEQFF
NA	TRBV3-1	NA	TRBJ2-1	16	TGTGCCAGCAGCCACCTCAAACGGGATCTCGTCCGTGAGCAGTTCTTC	CASSHLKRDLVREQFF
many	TRBV6-1	NA	TRBJ1-4	12	TGTGCCAGCAGCCCACGGAATGAAAAACTGTTTTTT	CASSPRNEKLFF
many	TRBV7-8	NA	TRBJ2-1	13	TGTGCCAGCAGCTTAGCGCGTGTAGAAGAGCAGTTCTTC	CASSLARVEEQFF
many	TRBV19	TRBD1	TRBJ2-1	15	TGTGCCAGTAGTACAGTAGACAGGGCCTACAATGAGCAGTTCTTC	CASSTVDRAYNEQFF
many	TRBV11-2	TRBD2	TRBJ2-3	18	TGTGCCAGCAGCTTTCTAACGTATAGCGGGGGAGGCACAGATACGCAGTATTTT	CASSFLTYSGGGTDTQYF
many	TRBV6-1	NA	TRBJ2-1	16	TGTGCCAGCAGTGAGCGACGGACTCGCTCCTACAATGAGCAGTTCTTC	CASSERRTRSYNEQFF
NA	TRBV6-1	NA	TRBJ1-3	15	TGTACCAGCAGCGTCCGCCGGGGTGCTGGAAACACCATATATTTT	CTSSVRRGAGNTIYF
many	TRBV20-1	TRBD1	TRBJ1-4	13	TGCAGTGCTAGTTGGGACAGGGATGAAAAACTGTTTTTT	CSASWDRDEKLFF
NA	TRBV24-1	TRBD1	TRBJ1-2	17	TGTGCCACCAGTTATCCCCTCTCGGGACAGGTGGACTATGGCTACACCTTC	CATSYPLSGQVDYGYTF
many	TRBV6-2/TRBV6-3	NA	TRBJ1-1	14	TGTGCCAGCATTCCCACCGGGAGCAGCACTGAAGCTTTCTTT	CASIPTGSSTEAFF
NA	TRBV30	NA	TRBJ1-6	14	TGTGCCTCCTCATCCCCCCCAGGGGTTCCACCCCTCCACTTT	CASSSPPGVPPLHF
many	TRBV30	NA	TRBJ2-7	14	TGTGCCTGGAGGTTGGCGGGGTGGGGAGACGAGCAGTACTTC	CAWRLAGWGDEQYF
NA	TRBV7-3	NA	TRBJ2-5	15	TGTGCCAGCAGCTTGGGGATGGGGTTGATGGAGACCCAGTACTTC	CASSLGMGLMETQYF
many	TRBV6-1	NA	TRBJ1-1	14	TGTGCCAGCAGTTTGGGCGGCCGGATGACTGAAGCTTTCTTT	CASSLGGRMTEAFF
many	TRBV5-1	NA	TRBJ2-6	17	TGCGCCAGCAGCTTGGTTGGTGGGGGCTCTGGGGCCAACGTCCTGACTTTC	CASSLVGGGSGANVLTF
many	TRBV30	NA	TRBJ1-4	15	TGTGCCTGGAGTGGAGCAGGGATCCTGAATGAAAAACTGTTTTTT	CAWSGAGILNEKLFF
many	TRBV7-6	TRBD2	TRBJ2-3	15	TGTGCCAGCAGCTTAGGTTATAGCGGGGCAGATACGCAGTATTTT	CASSLGYSGADTQYF
many	TRBV20-1	NA	TRBJ2-2	15	TGCAGTGCTAGAGCCTTTGTCAGTAACACCGGGGAGCTGTTTTTT	CSARAFVSNTGELFF
NA	TRBV5-1	NA	TRBJ2-4	18	TGCGCCAGCAGCTTGGCGGGCCACCGGGGCCTAGCCAAAAACATTCAGTACTTC	CASSLAGHRGLAKNIQYF
NA	TRBV30	TRBD1	TRBJ1-4	13	TGTGCCTGTCCCGGGACAGGGTATGAAAAACTGTTTTTT	CACPGTGYEKLFF
few	TRBV7-9	TRBD1	TRBJ1-2	13	TGTGCCAGCAGCACAGACAGGGGGCATGGCTACACCTTC	CASSTDRGHGYTF
many	TRBV4-3	NA	TRBJ2-3	15	TGCGCCAGCAGCCAAAGAGCGGTGTTTACAGATACGCAGTATTTT	CASSQRAVFTDTQYF
many	TRBV6-1	NA	TRBJ2-3	14	TGTGCCAGCCTTAGAGGGGGGGCATCAGATACGCAGTATTTT	CASLRGGASDTQYF
many	TRBV3-1	NA	TRBJ2-2	16	TGTGCCAGCAGCCAAGGTCGCTCCTCGAACACCGGGGAGCTGTTTTTT	CASSQGRSSNTGELFF
NA	TRBV25-1	NA	TRBJ1-2	11	TGTGCCAGCGGACTGAGGGATGGCCACACCTTC	CASGLRDGHTF
many	TRBV6-5	TRBD1	TRBJ2-1	12	TGTGCCAGCAGTTATAGACAGGGGGCTACGTTCTTC	CASSYRQGATFF
NA	TRBV6-5	TRBD2	TRBJ2-1	18	TGTGCCAGCAGTTACGTAACCGGGACTAGCGGAACCTACAATGAGCAGTTCTTC	CASSYVTGTSGTYNEQFF
NA	TRBV7-9	NA	TRBJ1-2	14	TGTGCCAGCAGCCCACTCGGTTCCGGCCTTGGCTACACCTTC	CASSPLGSGLGYTF
NA	TRBV9	NA	TRBJ2-1	14	TGTGCCAGCAGCGTAGTCCCAAACTACAATGAGCAGTTCTTC	CASSVVPNYNEQFF
many	TRBV27	TRBD1	TRBJ1-2	14	TGTGCCAGCAGTACGCGGGACAGGGGAGATGGCTACACCTTC	CASSTRDRGDGYTF